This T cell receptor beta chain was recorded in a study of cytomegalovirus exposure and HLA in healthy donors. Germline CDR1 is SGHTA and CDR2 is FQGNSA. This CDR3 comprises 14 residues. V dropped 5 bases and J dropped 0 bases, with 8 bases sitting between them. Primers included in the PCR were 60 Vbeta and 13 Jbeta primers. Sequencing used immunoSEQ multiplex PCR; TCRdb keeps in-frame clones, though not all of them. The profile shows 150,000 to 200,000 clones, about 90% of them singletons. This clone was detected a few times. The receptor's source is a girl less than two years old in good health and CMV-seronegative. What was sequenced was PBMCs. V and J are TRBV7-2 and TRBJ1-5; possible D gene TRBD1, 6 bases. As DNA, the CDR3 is TGTGCCAGCAGCGACAGGAGTAGCAATCAGCCCCAGCATTTT. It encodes CASSDRSSNQPQHF. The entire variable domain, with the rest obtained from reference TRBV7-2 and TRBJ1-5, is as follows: GAGVSQSPSNKVTEKGKDVELRCDPISGHTALYWYRQSLGQGLEFLIYFQGNSAPDKSGLPSDRFSAERTGGSVSTLTIQRTQQEDSAVYLCASSDRSSNQPQHFGDGTRLSIL.